At least ten counts were recorded for the clone carrying this T cell receptor (beta chain). The target antigen is unknown. Exclusion criteria comprised uncontrolled infection, other autoimmune disease, pregnancy or lactation. TCR beta CDR3 region amplification was performed from RNA transcripts. A set of HTBI primers served as the primers for a first-round RT-PCR of the TCR CDR3. TCRdb re-called the multiplex PCR reads through MiXCR, storing one row per CDR3 protein. The data contain under 350,000 distinct CDR3 sequences, roughly a fifth of them seen just once; the ten biggest clones take up less than 65%. The sample is drawn from a study of T cells in Graves' hyperthyroidism and ophthalmopathy. Study-wide points: Stable hyperthyroidism and ophthalmopathy were separated using 13 V-J signatures. Ophthalmopathy, as predicted by the model, came a median approximately 5.9 months after the prediction.

Per the germline V gene, CDR1 is DFQATT and CDR2 is SNEGSKA (reference sequence). V shed 4 bases and J shed 0 bases, with 11 bases lying between them. The CDR3 extends over 14 amino acids. Input material: blood. The receptor was derived from a woman aged 45 to 65 with Graves' hyperthyroidism. The genes are TRBV20-1 and TRBJ2-3; D is undetermined. Here the CDR3 DNA reads TGCAGTGCTACGGCGCCTTATAGCACAGATACGCAGTATTTT. Its protein is CSATAPYSTDTQYF.